One and the same sample provided the 23 T cell receptor beta chains below, sequenced in a study of blood T cell repertoires in COVID-19. Method: immunoSEQ multiplex PCR; TCRdb's copy keeps in-frame clones and lacks some. Of 25,000 to 35,000 clones listed, roughly 89% are singletons. The specimen sequenced was peripheral blood. These receptors were collected from a man aged 80 or over with acute or convalescent COVID-19.

V usage is TRBV11-2 and J usage is TRBJ1-2, with 9 positions matching TRBD1. The length of the CDR3 is 13 residues. V lost 4 bases and J lost 7; bases outside the gene matches: 4. Germline values: CDR1 SGHAT, CDR2 FQNNGV. CDR3 DNA: TGTGCCAGCAGCTCCTCGGACAGGGGTGGCTACACCTTC. Translation gives CASSSSDRGGYTF.

The CDR3 spells CASSRPPGEQFF. For the CDR3, the DNA is TGTGCCAGCAGCCGCCCCCCGGGTGAGCAGTTCTTC. The V call is TRBV7-9, the J call TRBJ2-1, with no clear D. The CDR3 sequence is 12 residues long. Germline V lookup: CDR1 SEHNR, CDR2 FQNEAQ (reference sequence). V was pared by 5 bases and J by 9 bases, with 11 bases between.

The CDR3 reads CASSYSAGWDEQFF. DNA of the CDR3: TGTGCCAGCAGTTACTCCGCAGGGTGGGATGAGCAGTTCTTC. V usage is TRBV6-2 or TRBV6-3 and J usage is TRBJ2-1; the D gene is possibly TRBD1 (5 bases). CDR3 length: 14 amino acids. CDR1 and CDR2 (germline): MNHEY, SVGEGT. V lost 0 bases, J lost 8 bases, and 11 bases lay in between.

J is TRBJ2-1 and V is TRBV6-5, with a weak D call TRBD2 (7 bases). CDR1 and CDR2 (germline): MNHEY, SVGAGI. V dropped 6 bases and J dropped 2 bases, with 14 bases sitting between them. The CDR3 covers 15 residues. Written as DNA, the CDR3 is TGTGCCAGCAGAGGGGGGGTGGCTACCTACAATGAGCAGTTCTTC. Translation gives CASRGGVATYNEQFF.

The gene calls are TRBV18 and TRBJ1-4; 7 positions match TRBD1. CDR1 is KGHSH and CDR2 is LQKENI in the germline V gene. There are 13 residues in the CDR3. The J segment lost 6 bases and the V segment lost 6 bases, leaving 4 bases of the junction unmatched. DNA of the CDR3: TGTGCCAGCTCTACAGGGGAGGATGAAAAACTGTTTTTT. As protein: CASSTGEDEKLFF.

The chain joins TRBV28 to TRBJ1-4; no definite D call. Germline assignment: CDR1 MDHEN and CDR2 SYDVKM. Trimming cost V 5 bases and J 4 bases, with 8 bases left between them. The CDR3 is made up of 13 amino acids. The DNA of the CDR3 is TGTGCCAGCAGTCCCCCACTTAATGAAAAACTGTTTTTT. Encoded protein: CASSPPLNEKLFF.

This chain links TRBV27 with TRBJ1-1, with D tentatively TRBD1 (6 bases). This CDR3 spans 13 amino acids. CDR1 and CDR2 from the germline V gene are MNHEY and SMNVEV (reference sequence). V lost 2 bases to trimming and J lost 3 bases, with 7 bases between them. The CDR3 DNA reads TGTGCCAGCAGTTTAAACAGGGACACTGAAGCTTTCTTT. Translating gives CASSLNRDTEAFF.

The chain is built from TRBV7-7 and TRBJ2-3; D remains ambiguous. CDR1 is SSHAT and CDR2 is FNYEAQ in the germline V gene (reference sequence). This CDR3 region has 12 residues. V was clipped by 10 bases and J by 1 base, with 9 bases between them. CDR3 loop: CAISNGTDTQYF. In DNA form, the CDR3 reads TGTGCCATTAGTAATGGCACAGATACGCAGTATTTT.

This chain links TRBV6-2 or TRBV6-3 with TRBJ1-6; a possible D gene is TRBD1 (6 bases). Germline CDR1 MNHEY, CDR2 SVGEGT. Trimming shortened V by 5 bases and J by 10 bases, and 18 bases separated the two germline ends. The CDR3 totals 15 residues. CDR3: CASSHPDRGRSPLHF. Written as DNA, the CDR3 is TGTGCCAGCAGTCACCCGGACAGAGGTCGGTCACCCCTCCACTTT.

The rearrangement uses TRBV28 and TRBJ1-2; the match to TRBD1 covers 8 bases. The CDR3 runs to 12 residues. With V trimmed by 4 bases and J by 13 bases, 8 bases remained unmatched. Germline assignment: CDR1 MDHEN and CDR2 SYDVKM. Written as DNA, the CDR3 is TGTGCCAGCAGTTCGACAGGGGTTTCGTTCACCTTC. Translating gives CASSSTGVSFTF.

The CDR3 DNA follows: TGTGCCACCAGTGAGGCACAGGGGAACTATGGCTACACCTTC. The encoded protein is CATSEAQGNYGYTF. The chain combines TRBV24-1 with TRBJ1-2, with 7 bases that match TRBD1. The junction had 3 bases not matched to a gene; V was cut back by 4 bases and J by 2 bases. This CDR3 region has 14 residues. Germline V gene data show CDR1 as KGHDR and CDR2 as SFDVKD.

The chain is built from TRBV5-5 and TRBJ2-1, with 9 bases identical to TRBD2. V was clipped by 0 bases and J by 5 bases; unmatched bases: 0. The CDR3 is 14 residues long. The V gene's germline CDR1 is SGHKS and CDR2 YYEKEE (reference sequence). CDR3: CASSLGLADNEQFF. In nucleotides, the CDR3 is TGTGCCAGCAGCTTGGGACTAGCGGACAATGAGCAGTTCTTC.

V gene TRBV5-6 combines with J gene TRBJ2-4, with TRBD1 identical over 10 bases. With V trimmed by 2 bases and J by 2 bases, 4 bases remained unmatched. The germline V gene has CDR1 SGHDT and CDR2 YYEEEE. This CDR3 contains 16 residues. The CDR3 sequence is CASSFRDRGTKNIQYF. CDR3 nucleotides: TGTGCCAGCAGCTTCCGGGACAGGGGAACCAAAAACATTCAGTACTTC. The full variable domain, completed using reference TRBV5-6 and TRBJ2-4, is DAGVTQSPTHLIKTRGQQVTLRCSPKSGHDTVSWYQQALGQGPQFIFQYYEEEERQRGNFPDRFSGHQFPNYSSELNVNALLLGDSALYLCASSFRDRGTKNIQYFGAGTRLSVL.

The genes are TRBV18 and TRBJ2-5; a possible D gene is TRBD2 (5 bases). CDR3 length: 13 residues. Deletions cut 3 bases from V and 5 bases from J, with 10 bases between. Germline V gene sequence: CDR1 KGHSH, CDR2 LQKENI. The CDR3 nucleotides read TGTGCCAGCTCACCCGAGGGAGAGGAGACCCAGTACTTC. Amino acids: CASSPEGEETQYF.

This clone was observed once. The chain combines TRBV2 with TRBJ1-2; TRBD1 matches 11 bases. Germline loops: CDR1 SNHLY, CDR2 FYNNEI. The CDR3 sequence is 14 residues long. V was clipped by 5 bases and J by 5 bases; unmatched bases: 4. DNA of the CDR3: TGTGCCAGCAGTCTAGGACAGGGGGCGTATGGCTACACCTTC. Its protein product is CASSLGQGAYGYTF.

The chain links TRBV23-1 to TRBJ2-4, with a weak D call TRBD1 (7 bases). TRBV23-1 is an open reading frame whose function is uncertain. The CDR3 is made up of 20 amino acids. V lost 0 bases and J lost 0, with 21 bases in between. CDR3 DNA: TGCGCCAGCAGTCAATCGGGGACAGATAGGAGACTAGTAGCCAAAAACATTCAGTACTTC. It yields the protein CASSQSGTDRRLVAKNIQYF.

The chain has TRBV19 and TRBJ1-4; 9 bases align to TRBD1. V was clipped by 5 bases and J by 5 bases; unmatched bases: 6. The CDR3 has 15 amino acids. Germline values: CDR1 LNHDA, CDR2 SQIVND (reference sequence). The CDR3 sequence: CASSLQGALNEKLFF. The CDR3 bases are TGTGCCAGTAGTTTACAGGGGGCCCTCAATGAAAAACTGTTTTTT.

This rearrangement joins TRBV3-1 (or the pseudogene TRBV3-2) to TRBJ2-3; D might be TRBD2 (5 bases). CDR1 and CDR2 (germline): LGHDT, YNNKEL (reference sequence). V was shortened by 2 bases and J by 0 bases, with 9 bases between the two germline ends. The CDR3 is 15 residues long. CDR3 sequence reads: CASSQLRTSTDTQYF. CDR3 coding DNA: TGTGCCAGCAGCCAACTTAGGACTAGCACAGATACGCAGTATTTT.

The J gene is TRBJ2-7, the V gene TRBV18; unclear D gene. The CDR3 extends over 14 amino acids. V lost 2 bases and J lost 3, with 11 bases in between. The germline CDR1 and CDR2 sequences are KGHSH and LQKENI. The CDR3 here is CASSPGPLNYEQYF. The CDR3, as DNA: TGTGCCAGCTCACCAGGTCCCCTAAACTACGAGCAGTACTTC.

The V gene is TRBV5-1, the J gene TRBJ2-2; D is perhaps TRBD2 (5 bases). The CDR3 runs 14 residues. Germline-derived CDR1 and CDR2 are SGHRS and YFSETQ. Trimming cost V 4 bases and J 2 bases, with 9 bases left between them. The CDR3: CASSEGANTGELFF. The CDR3 DNA sequence: TGCGCCAGCAGCGAGGGAGCCAACACCGGGGAGCTGTTTTTT.

The chain recombines TRBV5-6 with TRBJ2-5; 11 nucleotides agree with TRBD1. V lost 5 bases to trimming and J lost 5 bases; unmatched junction nucleotides: 8. The V gene's germline CDR1 is SGHDT and CDR2 YYEEEE. The length of the CDR3 is 15 residues. The CDR3 DNA is TGTGCCAGCAGATTATGGACAGGGGGCGGTGAGACCCAGTACTTC. This sequence encodes CASRLWTGGGETQYF.

V gene TRBV5-5 combines with J gene TRBJ1-4, with D uncertain. Germline assignment: CDR1 SGHKS and CDR2 YYEKEE (reference sequence). The CDR3 sequence is 14 residues long. Trimming left V 7 bases short and J 4 bases short, with 14 bases between. CDR3 coding DNA: TGTGCCAGCCGCGGTGGCCTGGTTAATGAAAAACTGTTTTTT. Its translation is CASRGGLVNEKLFF.

This clone has more than one count but fewer than ten. The rearrangement joins TRBV7-9 to TRBJ2-7; no firm D call. The CDR3 contains 12 residues. V was cut by 2 bases and J by 1 base, with 3 bases left in between. From germline, CDR1 is SEHNR and CDR2 FQNEAQ (reference sequence). This CDR3 reads CASSLQSYEQYF. CDR3 DNA: TGTGCCAGCAGCTTACAGTCCTACGAGCAGTACTTC.